A selection of T cell receptor beta chains follows, all from one sample in a study of human T cells and chemical hapten exposure. TCRdb ran MiXCR on the RACE reads and lists one entry per CDR3 protein. The table includes about 380,000 distinct CDR3 sequences, 4.5% to 6% detected once. The specimen was whole blood, collected in connection with sensitization to the hapten diphenylcyclopropenone (DPC). All receptors derive from a woman between 45 and 60 years old with alopecia areata. Some clones in this sample may be carry-over from other donors' samples. Both conserved end residues are part of each CDR3. Each record gives: V gene, D gene, clone size, J gene, CDR3 DNA, CDR3 protein. A D gene is named only where the DNA matches it firmly. Size is omitted from some rows. Given values are once, few, many or a class for expanded clones.

>TRBV18|.|many|TRBJ2-1
TGTGCCAGCTCACCACGGGCAGCCCTTTCCTACAATGAGCAGTTCTTC
CASSPRAALSYNEQFF
>TRBV29-1|.|.|TRBJ2-5
TGCAGCGTTGAAGACCCCTTTAGCGGAGTTCAAGAGACCCAGTACTTC
CSVEDPFSGVQETQYF
>TRBV3-1|.|.|TRBJ1-1
TGTGCCAGCTCCCCGGGGGGCGGGGGGAACACTGAAGCTTTCTTT
CASSPGGGGNTEAFF
>TRBV7-9|.|.|TRBJ2-1
TGTGCCAGCAGCCCTCCGGGACTCCGCTCCTACAATGAGCAGTTCTTC
CASSPPGLRSYNEQFF
>TRBV12-3/TRBV12-4|TRBD2|many|TRBJ2-3
TGTGCCAGCGGCTGGACTAGCGCAGATACGCAGTATTTT
CASGWTSADTQYF
>TRBV20-1|.|many|TRBJ1-1
TGCAGTGCTAGCGAAGCTTTCTTT
CSASEAFF
>TRBV7-8|.|.|TRBJ1-1
TGTGCCAGCAGCCTAGGGACTAAATCTATTGAAGCTTTCTTT
CASSLGTKSIEAFF
>TRBV5-1|TRBD2|few|TRBJ2-1
TGCGCCAGCAGCTTGCCCCCATGGACTAGCGGGGGGGCCGGTGAGCAGTTCTTC
CASSLPPWTSGGAGEQFF
>TRBV6-5|.|many|TRBJ1-1
TGTGCCAACCTCACGCGCAGGGATGGGACTGAAGCTTTCTTT
CANLTRRDGTEAFF
>TRBV29-1|.|many|TRBJ2-7
TGCAGCTACTCTCACGGGGATCTCTACGAGCAGTACTTC
CSYSHGDLYEQYF
>TRBV7-2|TRBD2|few|TRBJ2-3
TGTGCCAGCAGCTTCGGGACTAGCGGGAGCCCGCAGTATTTT
CASSFGTSGSPQYF
>TRBV20-1|.|many|TRBJ2-7
TGCAGTGCTTCAGACCTGCACGAGCAGTACTTC
CSASDLHEQYF
>TRBV4-1|TRBD1|once|TRBJ2-6
TGCGCCAGCAGCCTAGGACAGGGGAGCTCTGGGGCCAACGTCCTGACTTTC
CASSLGQGSSGANVLTF
>TRBV20-1|TRBD2|many|TRBJ2-3
TGCAGTGCTTTTAAGAGCGGGAGAGTTGGGGCAGATACGCAGTATTTT
CSAFKSGRVGADTQYF
>TRBV20-1|.|many|TRBJ1-5
TGCAGTGCTAGAGATAGAGAATGGAATCAGCCCCAGCATTTT
CSARDREWNQPQHF
>TRBV6-5|TRBD2|many|TRBJ2-1
TGTGCCAGCAGTCCTGAGCGGGGATCCTCCAATGAGCAGTTCTTC
CASSPERGSSNEQFF
>TRBV29-1|.|few|TRBJ2-6
TGCAGCGTTCTCTTGGCGGGCAGGAATTCTGGGGCCAACGTCCTGACTTTC
CSVLLAGRNSGANVLTF
>TRBV6-5|TRBD2|many|TRBJ2-3
TGTGCCAGCAGTCCCGCTAGCGGGGGGGCAGATACGCAGTATTTT
CASSPASGGADTQYF
>TRBV7-9|.|.|TRBJ2-7
TGTGCCAGCAGCCCAAGTCTTTCCTACGAGCAGTACTTC
CASSPSLSYEQYF
>TRBV2|.|.|TRBJ2-5
TGTGCCAGCAGTGAAAATGCCAGAGGACAAGAGACCCAGTACTTC
CASSENARGQETQYF
>TRBV10-1|.|few|TRBJ2-1
TGCGCCAGCAGTAGTGATGAAGCGATCAAAAATGAGCAGTTCTTC
CASSSDEAIKNEQFF
>TRBV28|TRBD2|many|TRBJ2-7
TGTGCCAGCACCCCCGGGGGGGCGCAAGAGCAGTACTTC
CASTPGGAQEQYF
>TRBV29-1|TRBD2|many|TRBJ2-3
TGCAGCGGGAATAGCGGGGAAAGCACAGATACGCAGTATTTT
CSGNSGESTDTQYF
>TRBV6-2/TRBV6-3|.|few|TRBJ2-7
TGTGCCAGCATTTCAGGATTCCACGAGCAGTACTTC
CASISGFHEQYF
>TRBV7-6|TRBD2|many|TRBJ2-3
TGTGCCAGCAGCCGGATAGGGGGACTAGCGGGAATACGTAGCACAGATACGCAGTATTTT
CASSRIGGLAGIRSTDTQYF
>TRBV5-1|TRBD1|many|TRBJ2-7
TGCGCCAGCAGCTTGGGACAGGGGGCGTCCGAGCAGTACTTC
CASSLGQGASEQYF
>TRBV5-1|.|many|TRBJ2-1
TGCGCCAGCAGCTTGCAGGAGGGCTACAATGAGCAGTTCTTC
CASSLQEGYNEQFF
>TRBV29-1|TRBD1|.|TRBJ1-2
TGCAGCGCCGGAGTGGGACAGATCTATGGCTACACCTTC
CSAGVGQIYGYTF
>TRBV2|TRBD1|.|TRBJ2-3
TGTGCCAGCAGTGTGGGGGACAGTGCCACAGATACGCAGTATTTT
CASSVGDSATDTQYF
>TRBV5-1|.|many|TRBJ1-4
TGCGCCAGCAGCTTGGATTGGCTACCCAATGAAAAACTGTTTTTT
CASSLDWLPNEKLFF
>TRBV27|.|.|TRBJ1-1
TGTGCCAGCAGTTTTATTGGGCAACCGAACACTGAAGCTTTCTTT
CASSFIGQPNTEAFF
>TRBV9|.|few|TRBJ2-3
TGTGCCAGCAGCGTAGAAGTCTACCCCACAGATACGCAGTATTTT
CASSVEVYPTDTQYF
>TRBV13|TRBD1|many|TRBJ2-7
TGTGCCAGCAGCACCGACAGGGCGGCCTACGAGCAGTACTTC
CASSTDRAAYEQYF
>TRBV12-3/TRBV12-4|.|many|TRBJ2-1
TGTGCCAGCACTAGGAGTCAGGGCCGCAATGAGCAGTTCTTC
CASTRSQGRNEQFF
>TRBV20-1|.|.|TRBJ2-7
TGCAGTGCTAGTCCCGACTTTTACGAGCAGTACTTC
CSASPDFYEQYF
>TRBV6-6|.|few|TRBJ1-6
TGTGCCAGCAGTTCGCCCGTCGGGGTTCCACCCCTCCACTTT
CASSSPVGVPPLHF
>TRBV27|.|many|TRBJ1-5
TGTGCCTCGGCAGGCAGCCTCAATCAGCCCCAGCATTTT
CASAGSLNQPQHF
>TRBV7-2|.|few|TRBJ1-6
TGTGCCAGCAGCTTCAGGGGTAATAATTCACCCCTCCACTTT
CASSFRGNNSPLHF
>TRBV29-1|.|many|TRBJ2-7
TGCAGCGCTGGGGACCTTGGCGGCTACGAGCAGTACTTC
CSAGDLGGYEQYF
>TRBV29-1|TRBD2|many|TRBJ2-1
TGCAGCGTTGAAAAAGTAGCGGGGGGAGGTGAGCAGTTCTTC
CSVEKVAGGGEQFF
>TRBV7-9|.|.|TRBJ1-3
TGTGCCAGCAGCCAACAGGTCCCCGGAAACACCATATATTTT
CASSQQVPGNTIYF
>TRBV20-1|TRBD2|many|TRBJ2-3
TGCAGTGCTTCTCTGACTAGCGGGAGGTCGAATACGCAGTATTTT
CSASLTSGRSNTQYF
>TRBV20-1|.|few|TRBJ1-2
TGCAGTGCTAGAGACCCCAGTTATGGCTACACCTTC
CSARDPSYGYTF
>TRBV2|.|few|TRBJ2-7
TGTGCCAGCAGTGAAGGTTGGGCAGGGGTGCCCCACGAGCAGTACTTC
CASSEGWAGVPHEQYF
>TRBV27|TRBD1|many|TRBJ2-1
TGTGCCAGCAGTCCGGACAGGGGTATAGACAATGAGCAGTTCTTC
CASSPDRGIDNEQFF
>TRBV4-1|.|few|TRBJ1-6
TGCGCCAGCAGCCGGGAGGGAGAGTCCTATAATTCACCCCTCCACTTT
CASSREGESYNSPLHF
>TRBV30|.|.|TRBJ2-7
TGTGCCTGGAGTACGGACGAGCAGTACTTC
CAWSTDEQYF
>TRBV20-1|.|many|TRBJ2-7
TGCAGTGCTAGAGGGCCAGGCTACGAGCAGTACTTC
CSARGPGYEQYF
>TRBV5-1|.|once|TRBJ1-2
TGCGCCAGCAGCTTGGTCCCATGGAATGGCTACACCTTC
CASSLVPWNGYTF
>TRBV7-7|.|.|TRBJ1-5
TGTGCCAGCAGCTTAGGCTGGGCGGATACGCAGCATTTT
CASSLGWADTQHF
>TRBV5-1|.|.|TRBJ1-3
TGCGCCAGCAGCCAACGGGACTCTAGCTCTGGAAACACCATATATTTT
CASSQRDSSSGNTIYF
>TRBV6-5|.|few|TRBJ1-5
TGTGCCAGCAGTTTCTCTCGGTTTCAGCCCCAGCATTTT
CASSFSRFQPQHF